Below are 7 T cell receptor beta chains sequenced from a single sample in a study of blood T cells in healthy people across ages. Primers used in a second PCR of roughly 6 to 11 cycles were a sample-barcoded 5' primer and a J-beta primer mix. A single record per CDR3 protein comes from TCRdb applying MiXCR to the 5' RACE reads. Of more than 500,000 distinct CDR3 sequences listed, around a quarter were seen once; the top ten hold roughly 3.5%. This sample was also put to use in a study of T cells of mothers and their children.

Sequenced input: blood. Receptors originate from a boy aged 2 to 9 in good health.

This clonotype showed up just a few times. Written as DNA, the CDR3 is TGTGCCAGCAGGTTGGTCGGGTCCTACAATGAGCAGTTCTTC. Its translation: CASRLVGSYNEQFF. This chain links TRBV2 with TRBJ2-1, with unresolved D. Germline CDR1 is SNHLY and CDR2 is FYNNEI. CDR3 size: 14 residues. Between the trimmed V and J ends, which lost 6 bases and 1 base, there was a span of 10 bases.

The chain has TRBV6-5 and TRBJ1-2; unclear D gene. The length of the CDR3 is 14 residues. Looked up from germline, CDR1 is MNHEY and CDR2 is SVGAGI. With 6 bases removed from V and 5 bases from J, the gap between germline ends came to 16 bases. The CDR3 bases are TGTGCCAGCAGACCTCTTCGAATGATGTATGGCTACACCTTC. This sequence encodes CASRPLRMMYGYTF.

This clonotype was counted only a few times. The rearrangement joins TRBV20-1 to TRBJ2-2, with D possibly being TRBD1 (6 bases). Trimming removed 6 bases at V and 6 bases at J, with 14 bases between. The CDR3 is made up of 13 amino acids. CDR1 is DFQATT, CDR2 SNEGSKA, per germline (reference sequence). The CDR3 nucleotides read TGCAGTGCGGCAGCCCCAGGGGCCGGGGAGCTGTTTTTT. Translating it yields CSAAAPGAGELFF.

The V call is TRBV6-1, the J call TRBJ2-4; TRBD1 matches at 9 bases. The CDR3 has 16 residues. The V and J ends lost 5 bases and 7 bases, in that order; junction bases with no gene match: 12. CDR1 MNHNS and CDR2 SASEGT come from the germline V gene. The chain's CDR3 is CASSTADRGAPNIQYF. CDR3 DNA: TGTGCCAGCAGTACTGCGGACAGGGGAGCCCCTAACATTCAGTACTTC.

In this sample, this clonotype turned up a few times. The rearrangement uses TRBV20-1 and TRBJ2-5, with 9 bases identical to TRBD2. With V trimmed by 5 bases and J by 7 bases, 14 bases remained unmatched. This CDR3 is 15 amino acids long. The germline gives CDR1 DFQATT, CDR2 SNEGSKA (reference sequence). In DNA, the CDR3 is TGCAGTGCTGAGGGGCGGGAGGGCCGAGAAGCGACCCAGTACTTC. Translating gives CSAEGREGREATQYF.

V is TRBV29-1 and J is TRBJ2-2; possibly TRBD1 for D (5 bases). Deletions cut 5 bases from V and 6 bases from J, with 16 bases between. CDR1 and CDR2 from the germline V gene are SQVTM and ANQGSEA. The CDR3 is made up of 14 amino acids. CDR3 sequence reads: CSVLPLDSSGELFF. CDR3 in DNA: TGCAGCGTTTTGCCCCTCGACAGTTCCGGGGAGCTGTTTTTT.

The rearrangement uses TRBV4-3 and TRBJ1-2; no definite D call. The CDR3 contains 13 residues. The germline V gene encodes CDR1 LGHNA and CDR2 YSLEER. Trimming pared 0 bases from V and 7 bases from J, leaving 9 bases between. The CDR3 bases are TGCGCCAGCAGCCAAGAAGGAGTTGCTGGCTACACCTTC. Translation gives CASSQEGVAGYTF.